The rows below give T cell receptor beta chains drawn from one sample of a study of cytomegalovirus exposure and HLA in healthy donors. Repertoires were generated with immunoSEQ multiplex PCR, while TCRdb's copy carries only in-frame clones and drops some. The profile shows about 160,000 clones, less than 90% of them singletons. The sequencing input was PBMCs. These receptors were collected from a woman aged 25 to 39 in good health and CMV-seronegative. Both conserved end residues are part of each CDR3. Fields, in order: clone size, J gene, V gene, D gene, CDR3 protein, CDR3 DNA. D genes are given only for firm matches. Size values are once, few and many counts, or a class for expanded clones, and some rows have none.

clone_size: -; j_call: TRBJ2-7; v_call: TRBV6-5; d_call: -; cdr3_aa: CASSRNSGEQYF; cdr3_nt: TGTGCCAGCAGTAGAAACAGCGGCGAGCAGTACTTC
clone_size: -; j_call: TRBJ1-1; v_call: TRBV6-6; d_call: -; cdr3_aa: CASSYSWSSTEAFF; cdr3_nt: TGTGCCAGCAGTTACTCGTGGTCGAGCACTGAAGCTTTCTTT
clone_size: once; j_call: TRBJ1-1; v_call: TRBV9; d_call: TRBD1; cdr3_aa: CASSIDRQGNTEAFF; cdr3_nt: TGTGCCAGCAGCATCGACCGACAGGGGAACACTGAAGCTTTCTTT
clone_size: -; j_call: TRBJ2-1; v_call: TRBV15; d_call: -; cdr3_aa: CATSRDQSQQFF; cdr3_nt: TGTGCCACCAGCAGAGATCAATCCCAGCAGTTCTTC
clone_size: -; j_call: TRBJ2-7; v_call: TRBV4-2; d_call: -; cdr3_aa: CASSQERGTNNHEQYF; cdr3_nt: TGTGCCAGCAGCCAAGAACGAGGAACTAACAACCACGAGCAGTACTTC
clone_size: -; j_call: TRBJ1-1; v_call: TRBV7-9; d_call: -; cdr3_aa: CASTKEVSDKGTEAFF; cdr3_nt: TGTGCCAGCACGAAAGAGGTGTCTGACAAGGGCACTGAAGCTTTCTTT
clone_size: -; j_call: TRBJ2-7; v_call: TRBV6-1; d_call: -; cdr3_aa: CASSERRGSEQYF; cdr3_nt: TGTGCCAGCAGTGAAAGGAGAGGGAGCGAGCAGTACTTC
clone_size: -; j_call: TRBJ2-3; v_call: TRBV7-3; d_call: -; cdr3_aa: CASSSPDLTDTQYF; cdr3_nt: TGTGCCAGCAGCTCTCCGGACCTTACAGATACGCAGTATTTT
clone_size: -; j_call: TRBJ1-2; v_call: TRBV7-9; d_call: -; cdr3_aa: CASSLVGAAELYYGYTF; cdr3_nt: TGTGCCAGCAGCTTAGTCGGTGCGGCCGAGTTATACTATGGCTACACCTTC
clone_size: few; j_call: TRBJ1-2; v_call: TRBV6-5; d_call: -; cdr3_aa: CASSYSWLYGYTF; cdr3_nt: TGTGCCAGCAGTTACTCGTGGTTATATGGCTACACCTTC
clone_size: -; j_call: TRBJ1-1; v_call: TRBV7-9; d_call: -; cdr3_aa: CASSPGGEAFF; cdr3_nt: TGTGCCAGCAGCCCCGGGGGTGAAGCTTTCTTT
clone_size: -; j_call: TRBJ2-7; v_call: TRBV19; d_call: -; cdr3_aa: CASSAVDRYEQYF; cdr3_nt: TGTGCCAGTAGTGCCGTGGACAGATACGAGCAGTACTTC
clone_size: -; j_call: TRBJ2-7; v_call: TRBV2; d_call: -; cdr3_aa: CASSLSGLSSYEQYF; cdr3_nt: TGTGCCAGCAGTTTATCCGGGCTATCCTCCTACGAGCAGTACTTC
clone_size: -; j_call: TRBJ1-2; v_call: TRBV4-3; d_call: -; cdr3_aa: CASSPRGTSGYTF; cdr3_nt: TGCGCCAGCAGCCCCCGGGGGACCTCCGGCTACACCTTC
clone_size: -; j_call: TRBJ2-1; v_call: TRBV4-1; d_call: -; cdr3_aa: CASSQDPRYNEQFF; cdr3_nt: TGCGCCAGCAGCCAAGATCCCAGATACAATGAGCAGTTCTTC
clone_size: -; j_call: TRBJ2-5; v_call: TRBV14; d_call: -; cdr3_aa: CASSPSRGPAGTQYF; cdr3_nt: TGTGCCAGCAGCCCCTCCAGGGGCCCAGCTGGGACCCAGTACTTC
clone_size: -; j_call: TRBJ1-3; v_call: TRBV4-2; d_call: -; cdr3_aa: CASSQDRFSLAGNTIYF; cdr3_nt: TGTGCCAGCAGCCAAGATCGGTTTAGTCTGGCTGGAAACACCATATATTTT
clone_size: once; j_call: TRBJ2-7; v_call: TRBV13; d_call: -; cdr3_aa: CASSLGPGRDNEQYF; cdr3_nt: TGTGCCAGCAGCTTAGGTCCGGGACGGGACAATGAGCAGTACTTC
clone_size: -; j_call: TRBJ2-1; v_call: TRBV7-8; d_call: -; cdr3_aa: CASSFGGTYNEQFF; cdr3_nt: TGTGCCAGCAGCTTTGGGGGCACCTACAATGAGCAGTTCTTC
clone_size: -; j_call: TRBJ1-2; v_call: TRBV4-3; d_call: -; cdr3_aa: CASSQDGLRTANYGYTF; cdr3_nt: TGCGCCAGCAGCCAAGATGGCCTGCGGACAGCTAACTATGGCTACACCTTC
clone_size: -; j_call: TRBJ2-1; v_call: TRBV6-4; d_call: TRBD2; cdr3_aa: CASSFTSGAYNEQFF; cdr3_nt: TGTGCCAGCAGTTTCACTAGCGGGGCTTACAATGAGCAGTTCTTC
clone_size: -; j_call: TRBJ2-7; v_call: TRBV28; d_call: TRBD2; cdr3_aa: CASSLISAGGPGYEQYF; cdr3_nt: TGTGCCAGCAGTTTAATTTCGGCGGGAGGGCCGGGCTACGAGCAGTACTTC
clone_size: -; j_call: TRBJ2-1; v_call: TRBV20-1; d_call: -; cdr3_aa: CSVGGNEQFF; cdr3_nt: TGCAGTGTTGGGGGAAATGAGCAGTTCTTC
clone_size: -; j_call: TRBJ2-7; v_call: TRBV28; d_call: -; cdr3_aa: CASSLGLMSSYEQYF; cdr3_nt: TGTGCCAGCAGCCTGGGACTGATGAGCTCCTACGAGCAGTACTTC
clone_size: once; j_call: TRBJ1-3; v_call: TRBV7-2; d_call: -; cdr3_aa: CASSPRRHNSGNTIYF; cdr3_nt: TGTGCCAGCAGCCCGAGGCGGCACAACTCTGGAAACACCATATATTTT
clone_size: -; j_call: TRBJ2-3; v_call: TRBV2; d_call: TRBD2; cdr3_aa: CASTRTSSGGTDTQYF; cdr3_nt: TGTGCCAGCACTAGAACATCGAGCGGGGGCACAGATACGCAGTATTTT
clone_size: -; j_call: TRBJ2-7; v_call: TRBV7-2; d_call: TRBD1; cdr3_aa: CASSLLGTGNEQYF; cdr3_nt: TGTGCCAGCAGCCTCCTTGGGACAGGGAACGAGCAGTACTTC
clone_size: -; j_call: TRBJ2-7; v_call: TRBV5-4; d_call: -; cdr3_aa: CASSLPGTDYEQYF; cdr3_nt: TGTGCCAGCAGCTTGCCGGGTACGGACTACGAGCAGTACTTC
clone_size: -; j_call: TRBJ2-1; v_call: TRBV7-2; d_call: -; cdr3_aa: CASSPYGGGFSREQFF; cdr3_nt: TGTGCCAGCAGCCCCTATGGGGGGGGCTTCTCTAGGGAGCAGTTCTTC
clone_size: -; j_call: TRBJ1-1; v_call: TRBV7-3; d_call: -; cdr3_aa: CASSLIGENTEAFF; cdr3_nt: TGTGCCAGCAGCTTAATCGGGGAGAACACTGAAGCTTTCTTT
clone_size: -; j_call: TRBJ2-7; v_call: TRBV28; d_call: -; cdr3_aa: CASSTPYREQYF; cdr3_nt: TGTGCCAGCAGTACTCCCTATCGGGAGCAGTACTTC
clone_size: -; j_call: TRBJ2-3; v_call: TRBV27; d_call: TRBD2; cdr3_aa: CASSTSGSYDTQYF; cdr3_nt: TGTGCCAGCAGCACTAGCGGGAGTTACGATACGCAGTATTTT
clone_size: -; j_call: TRBJ1-6; v_call: TRBV9; d_call: TRBD1; cdr3_aa: CASSAGQGRSYNSPLHF; cdr3_nt: TGTGCCAGCAGCGCGGGACAGGGTCGGTCCTATAATTCACCCCTCCACTTT
clone_size: -; j_call: TRBJ2-5; v_call: TRBV5-1; d_call: -; cdr3_aa: CASSAAGNRGETQYF; cdr3_nt: TGCGCCAGCAGCGCCGCAGGGAATCGGGGAGAGACCCAGTACTTC
clone_size: -; j_call: TRBJ2-7; v_call: TRBV2; d_call: -; cdr3_aa: CAIIRVGFYEQYF; cdr3_nt: TGTGCCATCATAAGGGTGGGTTTCTACGAGCAGTACTTC